Shown below are 21 T cell receptor beta chains from a single sample sequenced in a study of blood T cell repertoires in COVID-19. Method: immunoSEQ multiplex PCR; TCRdb's copy keeps in-frame clones and lacks some. Of about 160,000 clones in the sample, around four fifths are singletons; the top ten hold 11%. The specimen was peripheral blood. The source of these receptors is a human donor in a cohort sampled during active COVID-19.

The chain joins TRBV7-2 to TRBJ1-4; 10 bases match TRBD1. CDR1 is SGHTA, CDR2 FQGNSA, per germline. The CDR3 runs 14 residues. Unmatched junction bases numbered 4, after V lost 5 bases and J lost 7 bases. The CDR3 region is CASSPTGGSEKLFF. In DNA, the CDR3 is TGTGCCAGCAGCCCGACAGGGGGCTCTGAAAAACTGTTTTTT.

The chain uses TRBV19 and TRBJ2-1, with TRBD1 as a possible D gene (5 bases). The CDR3 has 13 residues. The germline V gene encodes CDR1 LNHDA and CDR2 SQIVND (reference sequence). V was trimmed by 7 bases and J by 8 bases, leaving 15 bases between them. This CDR3 is CASNSRVGYEQFF. The CDR3 nucleotides read TGTGCCAGTAACAGCAGGGTGGGCTATGAGCAGTTCTTC. The full variable domain, completed using reference TRBV19 and TRBJ2-1, is DGGITQSPKYLFRKEGQNVTLSCEQNLNHDAMYWYRQDPGQGLRLIYYSQIVNDFQKGDIAEGYSVSREKKESFPLTVTSAQKNPTAFYLCASNSRVGYEQFFGPGTRLTVL.

Here the CDR3 reads CASSLDRTVLYEQYF. The CDR3 nucleotides read TGTGCCAGCAGCTTAGATAGGACAGTCCTTTACGAGCAGTACTTC. J is TRBJ2-7 and V is TRBV11-2; D possibly corresponds to TRBD1 (6 bases). V was clipped by 0 bases and J by 4 bases, with 13 bases between them. The CDR3 is 15 residues long. The germline V gene encodes CDR1 SGHAT and CDR2 FQNNGV.

V and J are TRBV7-2 and TRBJ2-7; D may be TRBD2 (5 bases). Germline CDR1 SGHTA, CDR2 FQGNSA. CDR3 size: 13 residues. V lost 4 bases and J 7 bases, leaving 14 bases between the germline ends. Here the CDR3 reads CASSSDSRGEQYF. CDR3 bases: TGTGCCAGCAGCTCTGACTCCCGAGGGGAGCAGTACTTC.

This clone was recorded once. The rearrangement uses TRBV18 and TRBJ1-1, with 7 bases aligning to TRBD1. This CDR3 has 15 amino acids. CDR1 is KGHSH, CDR2 LQKENI, per germline. V dropped 3 bases and J dropped 3; count of bases not matched to a gene: 7. The CDR3 protein is CASSPSQGLDTEAFF. In DNA form, the CDR3 reads TGTGCCAGCTCACCCTCACAGGGGTTGGACACTGAAGCTTTCTTT.

The chain recombines TRBV3-1 (or the pseudogene TRBV3-2) with TRBJ1-5, with a weak D call TRBD1 (5 bases). This CDR3 is built from 15 residues. V gave up 1 base and J gave up 9 bases, with 16 bases separating them. Germline lookup yields CDR1 LGHDT and CDR2 YNNKEL (reference sequence). CDR3 sequence reads: CASSQGVQGVRPQHF. CDR3 DNA sequence: TGTGCCAGCAGCCAAGGGGTGCAGGGCGTTAGGCCCCAGCATTTT.

The gene calls are TRBV6-5 and TRBJ2-1; weak D call: TRBD2 (5 bases). CDR1 is MNHEY and CDR2 is SVGAGI in the germline V gene. With 4 bases removed from V and 0 bases from J, the gap between germline ends came to 13 bases. The CDR3 runs 16 residues. DNA for the CDR3: TGTGCCAGCAGTTCCAGGCGGGTAAGCTCCTACAATGAGCAGTTCTTC. As protein: CASSSRRVSSYNEQFF.

V gene TRBV10-3 combines with J gene TRBJ1-5; possibly TRBD1 for D (5 bases). CDR1 and CDR2 (germline): ENHRY, SYGVKD. This CDR3 region has 16 residues. Trimming cost V 0 bases and J 4 bases, with 13 bases left between them. In DNA, the CDR3 is TGTGCCATCAGTGAGTCTGGGGCAGGGAAAAATCAGCCCCAGCATTTT. Translating it yields CAISESGAGKNQPQHF.

This clone has ten or more counts. The chain employs TRBV27 and TRBJ1-2, with 9 positions matching TRBD1. CDR1 and CDR2 from the germline V gene are MNHEY and SMNVEV (reference sequence). CDR3 length equals 16 residues. J lost 4 bases, V lost 0 bases, and 6 bases had no gene match. CDR3 coding DNA: TGTGCCAGCAGTTTATCCGGGACAGGGTATGGCTATGGCTACACCTTC. Its protein is CASSLSGTGYGYGYTF.

A single count supports this clone. This chain links TRBV5-8 with TRBJ2-2, with D possibly being TRBD1 (7 bases). V lost 0 bases and J 6 bases, leaving 15 bases between the germline ends. The CDR3 is 16 residues long. The germline gives CDR1 SGHTS, CDR2 YDEGEE. The CDR3 loop is CASSLVGGGLPGELFF. In DNA, the CDR3 is TGTGCCAGCAGCTTGGTTGGAGGGGGCCTCCCCGGGGAGCTGTTTTTT.

This chain uses TRBV9 with TRBJ1-3; D gene uncertain. Trimming took 1 base from V and 0 from J, leaving 14 bases between them. CDR1 and CDR2 from the germline V gene are SGDLS and YYNGEE. The CDR3 is 17 amino acids. For the CDR3, the DNA is TGTGCCAGCAGCGTATTACCCCCAGAAAGCTCTGGAAACACCATATATTTT. Encoded protein: CASSVLPPESSGNTIYF.

V and J are TRBV10-3 and TRBJ2-7, with a tentative D call TRBD1 (7 bases). V was pared by 8 bases and J by 4 bases, with 18 bases between. CDR3 length: 14 residues. Looked up from germline, CDR1 is ENHRY and CDR2 is SYGVKD. CDR3 sequence: CAIGGTATYYEQYF. The CDR3 bases are TGTGCCATCGGGGGGACAGCTACCTATTACGAGCAGTACTTC.

This sequence joins TRBV2 and TRBJ2-3; D is possibly TRBD2 (5 bases). V lost 7 bases, J lost 4 bases, and 21 bases lay in between. The CDR3 is 16 residues long. Germline CDR1 SNHLY, CDR2 FYNNEI. The CDR3 reads CASTRRAGLGSDTQYF. In DNA, the CDR3 is TGTGCCAGCACTCGGCGGGCAGGTTTAGGTTCAGATACGCAGTATTTT.

The chain links TRBV11-2 to TRBJ1-1; D possibly corresponds to TRBD1 (6 bases). Germline V gene lookup returns CDR1 SGHAT and CDR2 FQNNGV. The CDR3 contains 13 residues. Trimming cost V 6 bases and J 2 bases, with 10 bases left between them. For the CDR3, the DNA is TGTGCCAGCAGGCAGACAGGTAACACTGAAGCTTTCTTT. Translation: CASRQTGNTEAFF.

CDR3 in amino acids: CASSPTGSTEAFF. As DNA, the CDR3 is TGTGCCAGCAGCCCGACAGGGAGCACTGAAGCTTTCTTT. V is TRBV6-5 and J is TRBJ1-1, with 7 bases matching TRBD1. Germline V gene lookup returns CDR1 MNHEY and CDR2 SVGAGI. V shed 6 bases, J shed 4 bases, and the junction held 5 bases outside the gene matches. CDR3 length: 13 amino acids.

The chain's CDR3 is CASSLPRRQAADNEQFF. DNA of the CDR3: TGCGCCAGCAGCCTTCCCCGACGACAGGCCGCGGACAATGAGCAGTTCTTC. V usage is TRBV5-1 and J usage is TRBJ2-1, with a tentative D call TRBD1 (6 bases). Trimming pared 4 bases from V and 5 bases from J, leaving 22 bases between. CDR1 SGHRS and CDR2 YFSETQ come from the germline V gene. The CDR3 extends over 17 amino acids.

CDR3 region: CASSFGLAASYEQYF. CDR3 nucleotides: TGTGCCAGCAGCTTTGGACTAGCGGCTTCCTACGAGCAGTACTTC. This sequence joins TRBV6-1 and TRBJ2-7, with 10 bases that match TRBD2. The CDR3 has 15 amino acids. Germline CDR1 is MNHNS and CDR2 is SASEGT. J lost 1 base, V lost 6 bases, and 6 bases had no gene match.

The V gene is TRBV7-9, the J gene TRBJ2-5, with 10 bases fitting TRBD1. The V segment lost 5 bases and the J segment 5 bases; nucleotides outside the gene matches: 8. The CDR3 contains 15 residues. The germline V gene has CDR1 SEHNR and CDR2 FQNEAQ (reference sequence). In DNA form, the CDR3 reads TGTGCCAGCAGCGGACGGGACAGGGGCTTGGAGACCCAGTACTTC. This translates into CASSGRDRGLETQYF.

V is TRBV5-5 and J is TRBJ1-5; possibly TRBD1 for D (6 bases). CDR3 length: 17 amino acids. V was trimmed by 4 bases and J by 5 bases, leaving 22 bases between them. CDR1 SGHKS and CDR2 YYEKEE come from the germline V gene (reference sequence). For the CDR3, the DNA is TGTGCCAGCAGCCCCTCCTTTGCCAGGGGTACGTATCAGCCCCAGCATTTT. It is translated as CASSPSFARGTYQPQHF.

The V call is TRBV24-1, the J call TRBJ2-7; 8 nucleotides agree with TRBD1. This CDR3 comprises 14 residues. V gave up 4 bases and J gave up 6 bases; unmatched junction bases: 7. Germline CDR1 is KGHDR and CDR2 is SFDVKD. The CDR3 loop is CATSDAGQGGEQYF. For the CDR3, the DNA is TGTGCCACCAGTGACGCTGGACAGGGTGGCGAGCAGTACTTC.

The genes are TRBV5-5 and TRBJ2-3; D gene unclear. This CDR3 has 13 residues. Germline CDR1 SGHKS, CDR2 YYEKEE (reference sequence). Trimming left V 5 bases short and J 4 bases short, with 11 bases between. The CDR3 bases are TGTGCCAGCAGTGTCGGCGGAGCAGATACGCAGTATTTT. Its protein is CASSVGGADTQYF.